The rows below give T cell receptor beta chains drawn from one sample of a study of T cells after yellow fever vaccination. MiXCR, applied by TCRdb to the 5' RACE reads, yields one record per CDR3 protein. The repertoire holds fewer than 450,000 distinct CDR3 sequences, with approximately 8% as singletons. This sample comprised PBMCs, obtained around 45 days after the first yellow fever vaccination. Every receptor here comes from a man younger than 35 who received the YFV17D yellow fever vaccine. Both conserved end residues are part of each CDR3. The D gene is left open where the match is weak. Some rows have no size entry. The others give once, few or many, or a class for an expanded clone.

j_call v_call d_call clone_size cdr3_aa cdr3_nt
TRBJ2-5 TRBV5-1 TRBD1 few CASSSLGDSQETQYF TGCGCCAGCAGCTCCCTCGGGGACAGCCAAGAGACCCAGTACTTC
TRBJ1-1 TRBV29-1 NA NA CSVDGGVTEAFF TGCAGCGTTGATGGGGGAGTCACTGAAGCTTTCTTT
TRBJ1-6 TRBV4-2 NA few CASSQEQQSSYNSPLHF TGTGCCAGCAGCCAAGAACAGCAGAGCTCCTATAATTCACCCCTCCACTTT
TRBJ1-1 TRBV9 TRBD1 few CASRRGTENTEAFF TGTGCCAGCAGGAGAGGGACAGAGAACACTGAAGCTTTCTTT
TRBJ2-1 TRBV12-3/TRBV12-4 NA NA CASSLSAEQFF TGTGCCAGCAGTTTATCAGCAGAGCAGTTCTTC
TRBJ2-5 TRBV2 NA NA CASRETYLAEETQYF TGTGCCAGCAGGGAGACTTACTTGGCGGAAGAGACCCAGTACTTC
TRBJ2-3 TRBV7-2 NA NA CASSLSVKDTQYF TGTGCCAGCAGCCTCAGCGTTAAAGATACGCAGTATTTT
TRBJ1-5 TRBV27 NA NA CASSLFYQNQPQHF TGTGCCAGCAGTTTATTTTACCAAAATCAGCCCCAGCATTTT
TRBJ2-7 TRBV19 TRBD1 NA CASSPGDRVEQYF TGTGCCAGTAGCCCCGGAGACAGGGTCGAGCAGTACTTC
TRBJ2-4 TRBV6-1 NA NA CASSPRVANIQYF TGTGCCAGCAGCCCCCGGGTCGCAAACATTCAGTACTTC
TRBJ2-3 TRBV5-1 NA NA CASSPSGSTDTLYF TGCGCCAGCAGCCCCAGTGGAAGCACAGATACGCTGTATTTT
TRBJ2-5 TRBV5-1 NA NA CASSLSQTGTGQETQYF TGCGCCAGCAGCCTATCCCAAACCGGGACGGGCCAAGAGACCCAGTACTTC
TRBJ1-4 TRBV28 NA many CASSIYLNEKLFF TGTGCCAGCAGTATCTATCTTAATGAAAAACTGTTTTTT
TRBJ2-2 TRBV5-4 NA NA CASSLGGGIPGELFF TGTGCCAGCAGCTTGGGTGGGGGAATTCCCGGAGAGCTGTTTTTT
TRBJ2-3 TRBV21-1 NA NA CASSKRERFQADTQYF TGTGCCAGCAGCAAAAGGGAACGGTTCCAGGCAGATACGCAGTATTTT
TRBJ1-2 TRBV6-4 NA NA CASSDPSRLGGYTF TGTGCCAGCAGTGACCCCAGTCGTCTGGGGGGCTACACCTTC